This TCR beta chain appears in the sequencing data of a study of PD-1 blockade in classical Hodgkin lymphoma. Study-level points and caveats: The study found complete responders had baseline diversity similar to newly diagnosed patients. Nivolumab starters within 1 year of ASCT were excluded.

The protocol was immunoSEQ multiplex PCR, while the TCRdb copy is restricted to in-frame clones and leaves out a portion. The table includes about 44,000 clones, 60% to 70% detected once. Time point indicated: cycle 4 day 1 (C4D1), after 5 to 7 weeks of nivolumab. Each patient's relapse followed autologous stem cell transplantation, and brentuximab vedotin exposure varied. CDR1 SGHTA and CDR2 FQGTGA come from the germline V gene. J lost 10 bases, V lost 2 bases, and 12 bases had no gene match. This CDR3 has 15 residues. In its sample, this clone was seen a few times. The antigen is undetermined. Sequenced material: peripheral blood mononuclear cells (PBMCs), taken before the fourth cycle of nivolumab. The source of this sequence is a human donor with classical Hodgkin lymphoma. The V gene is TRBV7-3, the J gene TRBJ2-7, with 9 bases lining up with TRBD1. Here the CDR3 reads CASSLGRTGVGGQYF. The CDR3 nucleotides are TGTGCCAGCAGCTTAGGACGGACAGGGGTTGGGGGTCAGTACTTC.